One and the same sample provided the 31 T cell receptor beta chains below, sequenced in a study of cytomegalovirus exposure and HLA in healthy donors. Vbeta (60) and Jbeta (13) primers were used in the PCR. The method was immunoSEQ multiplex PCR; TCRdb's version includes in-frame clones alone and lacks a portion of them. There are over 150,000 clones in the sample; over 70% occur only once, and more than 9.5% lies in the top ten. Sequencing was performed on PBMCs. The receptors originated from a man younger than 35 in good health and CMV-seropositive.

The chain has TRBV9 and TRBJ2-1, with 8 positions matching TRBD2. CDR3 length: 15 amino acids. The V gene end was trimmed by 4 bases and the J gene end by 5 bases; junction bases not matched to a gene: 8. Germline loops: CDR1 SGDLS, CDR2 YYNGEE. CDR3 residues: CASSRAGAKNNEQFF. CDR3 DNA sequence: TGTGCCAGCAGCCGAGCGGGGGCAAAGAACAATGAGCAGTTCTTC. Full variable domain (rest looked up from reference TRBV9 and TRBJ2-1): DSGVTQTPKHLITATGQRVTLRCSPRSGDLSVYWYQQSLDQGLQFLIQYYNGEERAKGNILERFSAQQFPDLHSELNLSSLELGDSALYFCASSRAGAKNNEQFFGPGTRLTVL.

This clone was counted a single time. This chain connects TRBV18 to TRBJ2-5; 7 bases align to TRBD1. The CDR3 contains 14 residues. Germline CDR1 reads KGHSH; CDR2 reads LQKENI. With V trimmed by 0 bases and J by 4 bases, 2 bases remained unmatched. The CDR3 nucleotides are TGTGCCAGCTCACCACCGGCAGGGGGAGAGACCCAGTACTTC. Translation: CASSPPAGGETQYF.

The chain's CDR3 is CASSDPRTGVEKLFF. The CDR3 bases are TGTGCCAGCAGTGATCCCAGGACAGGGGTCGAAAAACTGTTTTTT. This chain joins TRBV6-6 and TRBJ1-4, with 9 positions matching TRBD1. V shed 5 bases, J shed 8 bases, and the junction held 9 bases outside the gene matches. This CDR3 has 15 residues. Per germline, CDR1 MNHNY and CDR2 SVGAGI (reference sequence).

The chain uses TRBV9 and TRBJ1-3; 7 bases line up with TRBD1. Trimming at V came to 0 bases and at J to 1 base, leaving 10 bases not matched to a gene. This CDR3 is 18 amino acids long. In germline, CDR1 is SGDLS, CDR2 YYNGEE. CDR3 nucleotides: TGTGCCAGCAGCGTAGCCCCCCAGGGACAGAGTTCTGGAAACACCATATATTTT. Translation gives CASSVAPQGQSSGNTIYF.

The J gene is TRBJ1-6, the V gene TRBV7-8; tentatively, D is TRBD1 (5 bases). Trimming took 1 base from V and 0 from J, leaving 10 bases between them. This CDR3 has 17 residues. Per the germline V gene, CDR1 is SGHVS and CDR2 is FQNEAQ. CDR3 nucleotides: TGTGCCAGCAGCTTAGTGACAGTTAGCTCCTATAATTCACCCCTCCACTTT. This translates into CASSLVTVSSYNSPLHF.

The CDR3 DNA reads TGTGCCAGCAGCGTAGGTCCCGACAGGGACTCCTACGAGCAGTACTTC. Encoded protein: CASSVGPDRDSYEQYF. The chain employs TRBV9 and TRBJ2-5; 7 bases align to TRBD1. The end of the DNA fits TRBJ2-7 better, so the J call may be wrong. This CDR3 spans 16 amino acids. Germline CDR1 and CDR2: SGDLS and YYNGEE.

The CDR3 here is CASSANVIAGGREQYF. In nucleotides, the CDR3 is TGTGCCAGCAGTGCGAATGTTATAGCGGGGGGGCGGGAGCAGTACTTC. The rearrangement uses TRBV6-1 and TRBJ2-7; 11 bases fit TRBD2. The CDR3 length is 16 residues. V shed 4 bases and J 7 bases; nucleotides not matched to a gene: 12. CDR1 MNHNS and CDR2 SASEGT come from the germline V gene.

V usage is TRBV9 and J usage is TRBJ1-1; D gene uncertain. Germline V gene data show CDR1 as SGDLS and CDR2 as YYNGEE. V lost 1 base and J 4 bases, leaving 11 bases between the germline ends. CDR3 length: 14 amino acids. The CDR3 bases are TGTGCCAGCAGCGTAAGTGGGCCCGGCACTGAAGCTTTCTTT. This sequence encodes CASSVSGPGTEAFF.

This clone was counted a few times. Here the CDR3 reads CASSIRNAGGREQYF. The CDR3 DNA sequence: TGTGCCAGTAGTATTAGGAACGCTGGAGGTCGGGAGCAGTACTTC. The V and J genes are TRBV19 and TRBJ2-7; possible D gene TRBD2, 5 bases. CDR1 is LNHDA, CDR2 SQIVND, per germline (reference sequence). The CDR3 has 15 amino acids. Trimming took off 3 bases at V and 7 bases at J, with 19 bases between the two ends.

To note about this clone: Other nucleotide sequences from this sample produce the same CDR3. J is TRBJ1-5 and V is TRBV19; 9 positions agree with TRBD1. The V segment lost 5 bases and the J segment 6 bases; nucleotides outside the gene matches: 8. Germline V lookup: CDR1 LNHDA, CDR2 SQIVND (reference sequence). The CDR3 contains 15 residues. The CDR3 coding sequence is TGTGCCAGTAGTCCGGGACAGGGTCGTGGTCAGCCCCAGCATTTT. Translation: CASSPGQGRGQPQHF.

In its sample, this clone was seen a few times. V is TRBV6-1 and J is TRBJ2-7; D unresolved. The ends were cut back, 3 bases at V and 3 bases at J, with 12 bases in the middle. This CDR3 has 14 residues. Germline V gene lookup returns CDR1 MNHNS and CDR2 SASEGT. This CDR3 is CASSEAGDYYEQYF. As DNA, the CDR3 is TGTGCCAGCAGTGAGGCAGGTGATTACTACGAGCAGTACTTC.

This chain connects TRBV5-6 to TRBJ2-3, with a tentative D call TRBD2 (5 bases). Germline CDR1 and CDR2: SGHDT and YYEEEE. Trimming pared 4 bases from V and 4 bases from J, leaving 13 bases between. This CDR3 comprises 14 residues. CDR3 sequence: CASSGEGRADTQYF. The CDR3 DNA reads as TGTGCCAGCAGCGGGGAAGGGCGGGCAGATACGCAGTATTTT. The complete variable domain, with remaining parts taken from reference TRBV5-6 and TRBJ2-3, reads DAGVTQSPTHLIKTRGQQVTLRCSPKSGHDTVSWYQQALGQGPQFIFQYYEEEERQRGNFPDRFSGHQFPNYSSELNVNALLLGDSALYLCASSGEGRADTQYFGPGTRLTVL.

About this clone itself: One end of the junction fails to match germline, which may point to a read error. This chain connects TRBV13 to TRBJ2-5, with 11 bases aligning to TRBD1. Matching the DNA end better, TRBJ2-7 makes the J call doubtful. In germline, CDR1 is PRHDT, CDR2 FYEKMQ (reference sequence). The CDR3 sequence is 14 residues long. Here the CDR3 reads CASSLGQGAHEQYF. CDR3 in DNA: TGTGCCAGCAGCCTAGGACAGGGGGCCCACGAGCAGTACTTC.

Only a few counts were recorded for this clone. The chain has TRBV29-1 and TRBJ2-2, with 7 bases identical to TRBD1. The CDR3 is 14 amino acids. Germline V gene sequence: CDR1 SQVTM, CDR2 ANQGSEA. With V trimmed by 4 bases and J by 8 bases, 10 bases remained unmatched. CDR3 in DNA: TGCAGCGTTGTGGGGACAGACTTTTTGGGGGAGCTGTTTTTT. This gives the protein CSVVGTDFLGELFF.

The rearrangement links TRBV5-1 to TRBJ2-2; D is uncertain. Germline-derived CDR1 and CDR2 are SGHRS and YFSETQ. This CDR3 has 16 amino acids. V dropped 7 bases and J dropped 3 bases, with 19 bases sitting between them. In DNA form, the CDR3 reads TGCGCCAGCTTCCCTGGCGATCGGAGACACACCGGGGAGCTGTTTTTT. Amino acid sequence: CASFPGDRRHTGELFF.

The chain has TRBV29-1 and TRBJ2-1; the match to TRBD2 covers 8 bases. Unmatched junction bases numbered 10, after V lost 1 base and J lost 5 bases. The CDR3 covers 16 residues. Per germline, CDR1 SQVTM and CDR2 ANQGSEA. CDR3 DNA: TGCAGCGTTGAAGCGGTGGAACTAGCGGCCGACAATGAGCAGTTCTTC. Translating gives CSVEAVELAADNEQFF.

The V and J genes are TRBV5-4 and TRBJ1-4; tentative D call: TRBD1 (5 bases). V was trimmed by 3 bases and J by 8 bases, leaving 14 bases between them. This CDR3 region has 14 residues. The germline CDR1 and CDR2 sequences are SGHNT and YYREEE (reference sequence). For the CDR3, the DNA is TGTGCCAGCAGCTACACAGGCGTTTCGGAAAAACTGTTTTTT. Protein product: CASSYTGVSEKLFF.

The chain carries TRBV5-7 and TRBJ2-7; 7 nucleotides line up with TRBD2. TRBV5-7 is classed as an ORF, of uncertain function. The CDR3 covers 15 residues. V was pared by 4 bases and J by 5 bases, with 12 bases of the junction left unmatched. CDR3 protein: CASSRLGGVKDEQYF. The CDR3, as DNA: TGTGCCAGCAGCCGTCTTGGGGGGGTAAAGGACGAGCAGTACTTC.

The chain combines TRBV18 with TRBJ2-2, with TRBD1 matching 8 bases. V gave up 6 bases and J gave up 6 bases; unmatched junction bases: 9. The germline V gene encodes CDR1 KGHSH and CDR2 LQKENI. The CDR3 sequence is 15 residues long. CDR3 residues: CASSSQGGTAGELFF. The CDR3, as DNA: TGTGCCAGCTCGTCACAGGGGGGCACTGCCGGGGAGCTGTTTTTT.

The chain couples TRBV13 to TRBJ2-7; 12 bases align to TRBD1. In germline, CDR1 is PRHDT, CDR2 FYEKMQ (reference sequence). V trimming: 4 bases; J trimming: 5 bases; junction bases outside the gene matches: 6. The CDR3 runs 15 residues. In nucleotides, the CDR3 is TGTGCCAGCAGCTCCACGGGACAGGGGGCAAACGAGCAGTACTTC. Amino acid sequence: CASSSTGQGANEQYF.

The rearrangement uses TRBV2 and TRBJ1-1; D is ambiguous. This CDR3 has 14 residues. The germline V gene has CDR1 SNHLY and CDR2 FYNNEI. Trimming took 4 bases from V and 0 from J, leaving 9 bases between them. CDR3 region: CASSAGSMNTEAFF. Written as DNA, the CDR3 is TGTGCCAGCAGTGCCGGGTCGATGAACACTGAAGCTTTCTTT.

V usage is TRBV2 and J usage is TRBJ2-3; tentatively, D is TRBD2 (6 bases). Looked up from germline, CDR1 is SNHLY and CDR2 is FYNNEI. The V and J ends lost 10 bases and 0 bases respectively, with 17 bases between them. The length of the CDR3 is 15 residues. CDR3 nucleotide sequence: TGTGCCACCCGAAACCGGGACTGGAGCACAGATACGCAGTATTTT. Protein: CATRNRDWSTDTQYF.

This sequence joins TRBV6-4 and TRBJ2-1, with 12 bases aligning to TRBD2. This CDR3 comprises 18 residues. With V trimmed by 0 bases and J by 5 bases, 8 bases remained unmatched. From germline, CDR1 is MRHNA and CDR2 SNTAGT. CDR3 residues: CASSDSKTSGSINNEQFF. For the CDR3, the DNA is TGTGCCAGCAGTGACTCGAAGACTAGCGGGAGCATCAACAATGAGCAGTTCTTC.

The CDR3 loop is CASSWEGDTGELFF. Here the CDR3 DNA reads TGCGCCAGCAGCTGGGAGGGGGACACCGGGGAGCTGTTTTTT. The chain has TRBV5-1 and TRBJ2-2; TRBD2 might be the D (7 bases). This CDR3 contains 14 residues. Germline values: CDR1 SGHRS, CDR2 YFSETQ. The V end was cut by 3 bases, the J end by 3 bases, with 9 bases between.

This chain links TRBV19 with TRBJ2-1, with TRBD2 matching over 8 bases. This CDR3 is 14 amino acids long. J lost 6 bases, V lost 4 bases, and 5 bases had no gene match. Germline assignment: CDR1 LNHDA and CDR2 SQIVND (reference sequence). The CDR3 coding sequence is TGTGCCAGTAGTAGAGCGGGAGTCTTCAATGAGCAGTTCTTC. It encodes CASSRAGVFNEQFF. The entire variable domain, with the rest obtained from reference TRBV19 and TRBJ2-1, is as follows: DGGITQSPKYLFRKEGQNVTLSCEQNLNHDAMYWYRQDPGQGLRLIYYSQIVNDFQKGDIAEGYSVSREKKESFPLTVTSAQKNPTAFYLCASSRAGVFNEQFFGPGTRLTVL.

The chain uses TRBV6-5 and TRBJ2-3; D perhaps matches TRBD2 (6 bases). Trimming stripped 6 bases from V and 8 bases from J, with 18 bases between. CDR3 size: 14 residues. Germline V gives CDR1 MNHEY, CDR2 SVGAGI. This CDR3 is CASSPDLTRATQYF. CDR3 DNA: TGTGCCAGCAGCCCGGACTTGACTAGGGCTACGCAGTATTTT.

This chain joins TRBV11-2 and TRBJ2-1, with TRBD2 identical over 11 bases. From germline, CDR1 is SGHAT and CDR2 FQNNGV. V was clipped by 3 bases and J by 7 bases; unmatched bases: 8. This CDR3 comprises 16 residues. CDR3 sequence reads: CASSLYLLAGVNEQFF. In DNA, the CDR3 is TGTGCCAGCAGCTTGTATTTACTAGCGGGAGTAAATGAGCAGTTCTTC. The full variable domain, rest sourced from reference TRBV11-2 and TRBJ2-1, is EAGVAQSPRYKIIEKRQSVAFWCNPISGHATLYWYQQILGQGPKLLIQFQNNGVVDDSQLPKDRFSAERLKGVDSTLKIQPAKLEDSAVYLCASSLYLLAGVNEQFFGPGTRLTVL.

This rearrangement joins TRBV4-3 to TRBJ1-1; 7 bases are a match to TRBD1. Per the germline V gene, CDR1 is LGHNA and CDR2 is YSLEER. V shed 4 bases, J shed 4 bases, and the junction held 6 bases outside the gene matches. The CDR3 runs 14 residues. The CDR3 reads CASSPHRGSTEAFF. The DNA for the CDR3 is TGCGCCAGCAGCCCTCACAGGGGAAGCACTGAAGCTTTCTTT.

The chain combines TRBV18 with TRBJ2-5; 8 bases fit TRBD1. The CDR3 has 14 amino acids. The trim removed 2 bases at V and 5 bases at J, leaving 4 bases unmatched. Germline-derived CDR1 and CDR2 are KGHSH and LQKENI. Here the CDR3 DNA reads TGTGCCAGCTCACCAAACAGGGGGATGGAGACCCAGTACTTC. Translation gives CASSPNRGMETQYF. Together with reference TRBV18 and TRBJ2-5, the CDR3 gives the full variable domain: NAGVMQNPRHLVRRRGQEARLRCSPMKGHSHVYWYRQLPEEGLKFMVYLQKENIIDESGMPKERFSAEFPKEGPSILRIQQVVRGDSAAYFCASSPNRGMETQYFGPGTRLLVL.

The count of this clone is one. The rearrangement uses TRBV19 and TRBJ2-5, with D possibly being TRBD2 (7 bases). There are 16 residues in the CDR3. V gave up 0 bases and J gave up 4 bases, with 15 bases separating them. Germline CDR1 LNHDA, CDR2 SQIVND (reference sequence). The CDR3: CASSIDLGGALETQYF. The CDR3 bases are TGTGCCAGTAGTATAGATCTTGGGGGGGCCTTAGAGACCCAGTACTTC.

This clone has just a few counts. V is TRBV14 and J is TRBJ2-1; tentative D call: TRBD1 (7 bases). The CDR3 has 12 amino acids. The ends were cut back, 4 bases at V and 12 bases at J, with 13 bases in the middle. CDR1 is SGHDN, CDR2 FVKESK, per germline. CDR3 in amino acids: CASSPGGSLQFF. The CDR3 DNA follows: TGTGCCAGCAGCCCAGGGGGGTCGTTGCAGTTCTTC.